One and the same sample provided the 25 T cell receptor beta chains below, sequenced in a study of blood T cell repertoires in COVID-19. Only in-frame clones appear in the TCRdb table, and some are missing; sequencing was by immunoSEQ multiplex PCR. The data show about 240,000 clones, roughly 90% seen once. The sequenced sample consisted of peripheral blood. These receptors all come from a man aged 60-69 years who had recovered from COVID-19.

The chain links TRBV5-1 to TRBJ1-1, with D unresolved. CDR1 and CDR2 from the germline V gene are SGHRS and YFSETQ. CDR3 length: 14 amino acids. Deletions cut 4 bases from V and 5 bases from J, with 15 bases between. The CDR3: CASSLDSRGTEAFF. The DNA of the CDR3 is TGCGCCAGCAGCCTTGACTCTCGCGGGACTGAAGCTTTCTTT.

The genes are TRBV7-9 and TRBJ2-3; possibly TRBD2 for D (7 bases). Germline lookup yields CDR1 SEHNR and CDR2 FQNEAQ (reference sequence). This CDR3 has 16 residues. The germline V and J ends were trimmed by 5 bases and 0 bases, with 15 bases remaining between them. CDR3 bases: TGTGCCAGCAGCCGGGGGGCTAGCGGTAGCACAGATACGCAGTATTTT. As protein: CASSRGASGSTDTQYF.

The chain has TRBV19 and TRBJ2-1; tentative D call: TRBD2 (5 bases). Germline V gene lookup returns CDR1 LNHDA and CDR2 SQIVND (reference sequence). V lost 6 bases, J lost 7 bases, and 16 bases lay in between. This CDR3 comprises 14 residues. CDR3 sequence reads: CASSTPGLRNEQFF. CDR3 nucleotide sequence: TGTGCCAGTAGCACCCCAGGACTGAGGAATGAGCAGTTCTTC.

The chain couples TRBV30 to TRBJ1-1, with TRBD1 matching over 7 bases. The CDR3 loop spans 12 amino acids. Germline values: CDR1 GTSNPN, CDR2 SVGIG (reference sequence). Trimming at V came to 2 bases and at J to 6 bases, leaving 3 bases not matched to a gene. CDR3 amino acids: CAWSIGGPEAFF. The CDR3 DNA follows: TGTGCCTGGAGTATAGGGGGCCCTGAAGCTTTCTTT.

This clone was seen just once. The chain is built from TRBV6-5 and TRBJ1-4; unclear D gene. The V end was cut by 6 bases, the J end by 6 bases, with 14 bases between. Germline values: CDR1 MNHEY, CDR2 SVGAGI. The CDR3 has 14 amino acids. The CDR3 loop is CASSLSGGDEKLFF. CDR3 nucleotides: TGTGCCAGCAGCCTATCGGGCGGGGATGAAAAACTGTTTTTT.

The V and J genes are TRBV6-5 and TRBJ2-7; D call uncertain. The CDR3 length is 12 residues. The germline CDR1 and CDR2 sequences are MNHEY and SVGAGI. V was trimmed by 6 bases and J by 9 bases, leaving 15 bases between them. This CDR3 is CASRRGSKGQYV. The CDR3, as DNA: TGTGCCAGCAGGCGAGGTAGTAAAGGGCAGTACGTC.

This chain joins TRBV5-5 and TRBJ2-1; 8 nucleotides match TRBD1. CDR1 and CDR2 (germline): SGHKS, YYEKEE (reference sequence). CDR3 length equals 10 residues. V dropped 7 bases and J dropped 16; count of bases not matched to a gene: 7. The CDR3 sequence is CASHGQGTFF. The DNA of the CDR3 is TGTGCCAGCCATGGACAGGGTACCTTCTTC.

The rearrangement links TRBV5-4 to TRBJ1-2, with 7 bases lining up with TRBD1. V was clipped by 0 bases and J by 6 bases; unmatched bases: 8. The V gene's germline CDR1 is SGHNT and CDR2 YYREEE (reference sequence). This CDR3 contains 15 residues. Here the CDR3 reads CASSLVLGRGNGYTF. The CDR3 DNA is TGTGCCAGCAGCTTGGTGCTTGGCAGGGGGAATGGCTACACCTTC.

Comment on this clone: At one end the junction does not follow the germline gene, possibly because of a read error. The rearrangement joins TRBV12-3 or TRBV12-4 to TRBJ1-2; perhaps TRBD1 as D (6 bases). The CDR3 sequence is 13 residues long. Here the CDR3 reads CASSYQGRGGYTF. The CDR3 DNA reads as TGTGCCAGCAGTTATCAGGGTCGTGGGGGCTACACCTTT.

Here the CDR3 DNA reads TGTGCCAGTAGTATAGATCTCACTTCTATGGTGTTTTTT. Translating it yields CASSIDLTSMVFF. The chain has TRBV19 and TRBJ1-4, with D hard to call. The germline V and J ends were trimmed by 0 bases and 15 bases, with 14 bases remaining between them. The germline gives CDR1 LNHDA, CDR2 SQIVND (reference sequence). The CDR3 is 13 amino acids.

The chain uses TRBV30 and TRBJ1-5, with TRBD1 matching over 7 bases. Germline CDR1 reads GTSNPN; CDR2 reads SVGIG (reference sequence). V gave up 3 bases and J gave up 4 bases; unmatched junction bases: 15. The CDR3 totals 17 residues. The CDR3 reads CAWSHKFTGAGNQPQHF. In DNA, the CDR3 is TGTGCCTGGAGCCATAAGTTCACAGGGGCGGGAAATCAGCCCCAGCATTTT.

The rearrangement links TRBV30 to TRBJ2-4; TRBD1 matches 7 bases. CDR3 length: 14 amino acids. V dropped 0 bases and J dropped 9; count of bases not matched to a gene: 8. In germline, CDR1 is GTSNPN, CDR2 SVGIG (reference sequence). Here the CDR3 reads CAWSVPGQARIQYF. CDR3 nucleotide sequence: TGTGCCTGGAGTGTCCCTGGACAGGCCCGCATTCAGTACTTC.

The gene calls are TRBV5-1 and TRBJ2-1, with D unclear. Trimming took off 4 bases at V and 7 bases at J, with 9 bases between the two ends. The germline gives CDR1 SGHRS, CDR2 YFSETQ. The CDR3 is 12 amino acids. The CDR3: CASSDMWNEQFF. DNA of the CDR3: TGCGCCAGCAGCGACATGTGGAATGAGCAGTTCTTC. Full variable domain (missing parts from reference TRBV5-1 and TRBJ2-1): KAGVTQTPRYLIKTRGQQVTLSCSPISGHRSVSWYQQTPGQGLQFLFEYFSETQRNKGNFPGRFSGRQFSNSRSEMNVSTLELGDSALYLCASSDMWNEQFFGPGTRLTVL.

J is TRBJ1-4 and V is TRBV2, with unresolved D. The V end lost 4 bases, the J end lost 5 bases, and 2 bases lay between the germline ends. This CDR3 has 11 amino acids. Per germline, CDR1 SNHLY and CDR2 FYNNEI. CDR3 protein: CASSANEKLFF. CDR3 DNA sequence: TGTGCCAGCAGTGCAAATGAAAAACTGTTTTTT.

The chain combines TRBV4-1 with TRBJ1-4; tentatively, D is TRBD1 (6 bases). The CDR3 length is 18 residues. Trimming took 2 bases from V and 2 from J, leaving 18 bases between them. Per the germline V gene, CDR1 is MGHRA and CDR2 is YSYEKL. CDR3 residues: CASSQWWGRTTTNEKLFF. The CDR3 nucleotides are TGCGCCAGCAGCCAATGGTGGGGGCGGACGACGACTAATGAAAAACTGTTTTTT.

The chain carries TRBV5-4 and TRBJ1-1; D gene ambiguous. V lost 2 bases, J lost 8 bases, and 13 bases lay in between. The germline V gene has CDR1 SGHNT and CDR2 YYREEE (reference sequence). This CDR3 has 13 residues. The CDR3 DNA reads TGTGCCAGCAGCTTAACCCGGGAGAACGAAGCTTTCTTT. It yields the protein CASSLTRENEAFF. Based on the CDR3 plus reference TRBV5-4 and TRBJ1-1, the full variable domain is ETGVTQSPTHLIKTRGQQVTLRCSSQSGHNTVSWYQQALGQGPQFIFQYYREEENGRGNFPPRFSGLQFPNYSSELNVNALELDDSALYLCASSLTRENEAFFGQGTRLTVV.

The rearrangement links TRBV24-1 to TRBJ1-2; D is uncertain. Germline assignment: CDR1 KGHDR and CDR2 SFDVKD. Trimming left V 3 bases short and J 2 bases short, with 3 bases between. This CDR3 is 12 amino acids long. The CDR3 protein is CATSDPNYGYTF. CDR3 nucleotides: TGTGCCACCAGTGATCCGAACTATGGCTACACCTTC.

CDR3 DNA: TGTGCCAGCAGCGTTACTAGCACGCCTAGCTCCTACAATGAGCAGTTCTTC. It specifies CASSVTSTPSSYNEQFF. V gene TRBV9 combines with J gene TRBJ2-1, with a weak D call TRBD2 (6 bases). Trimming removed 2 bases from V and 0 bases from J, with 15 bases in between. The CDR3 spans 17 residues. Per germline, CDR1 SGDLS and CDR2 YYNGEE.

This clone was recorded only once. V usage is TRBV4-1 and J usage is TRBJ2-3; D is ambiguous. The germline V gene has CDR1 MGHRA and CDR2 YSYEKL. With 0 bases removed from V and 3 bases from J, the gap between germline ends came to 10 bases. The CDR3 is made up of 15 amino acids. CDR3 DNA sequence: TGCGCCAGCAGCCAAGATCACAGCCGGACAGATACGCAGTATTTT. Translated, it gives CASSQDHSRTDTQYF.

The V gene is TRBV9, the J gene TRBJ1-6; D uncertain. Trimming cost V 1 base and J 9 bases, with 14 bases left between them. The CDR3 is made up of 15 amino acids. Germline values: CDR1 SGDLS, CDR2 YYNGEE. The DNA of the CDR3 is TGTGCCAGCAGCGTAAGTTTTGGGCCCAGTTCACCCCTCCACTTT. Amino acids: CASSVSFGPSSPLHF.

Turning to this clone: The same CDR3 arises from other DNA sequences in this sample as well. The gene calls are TRBV10-3 and TRBJ1-2; 9 bases fit TRBD1. Trimming at V came to 0 bases and at J to 4 bases, leaving 0 bases not matched to a gene. The CDR3 spans 14 residues. Germline V gene lookup returns CDR1 ENHRY and CDR2 SYGVKD. CDR3 in DNA: TGTGCCATCAGTGAGTCGACAGGGGGCTATGGCTACACCTTC. As protein: CAISESTGGYGYTF.

V usage is TRBV5-1 and J usage is TRBJ2-2; D gene ambiguous. Trimming removed 4 bases at V and 3 bases at J, with 13 bases between. Germline values: CDR1 SGHRS, CDR2 YFSETQ. The CDR3 extends over 15 amino acids. The CDR3 bases are TGCGCCAGCAGCGATGGAGTTTCGGACACCGGGGAGCTGTTTTTT. This sequence encodes CASSDGVSDTGELFF.

The chain has TRBV5-4 and TRBJ1-2; 8 bases fit TRBD1. This CDR3 has 14 amino acids. Germline V gene sequence: CDR1 SGHNT, CDR2 YYREEE (reference sequence). J was trimmed by 4 bases and V by 2 bases; bases with no gene match: 4. In DNA form, the CDR3 reads TGTGCCAGCAGCTTCTCGGACAGGGTCTATGGCTACACCTTC. This translates into CASSFSDRVYGYTF.

V gene TRBV19 combines with J gene TRBJ2-7; D may be TRBD2 (6 bases). The CDR3 loop spans 14 amino acids. V was clipped by 1 base and J by 2 bases, with 9 bases between them. Per the germline V gene, CDR1 is LNHDA and CDR2 is SQIVND (reference sequence). The CDR3 DNA reads TGTGCCAGTAGTATAGTAGGGGAGGCCTACGAGCAGTACTTC. Amino acids: CASSIVGEAYEQYF.

The chain's CDR3 is CASSLVRQAGAPGDTQYF. The CDR3 DNA sequence: TGTGCCAGCAGCTTAGTTCGCCAAGCGGGGGCCCCGGGAGATACGCAGTATTTT. V gene TRBV7-9 combines with J gene TRBJ2-3; TRBD2 matches 8 bases. Unmatched junction bases numbered 14, after V lost 1 base and J lost 5 bases. The CDR3 has 18 residues. The V gene's germline CDR1 is SEHNR and CDR2 FQNEAQ (reference sequence).